This record covers a single T cell receptor beta chain. What it binds is not known. Every TCR beta cDNA library bore unique molecular identifiers. MiXCR, run by TCRdb on the PCR reads, gives a single entry per CDR3 protein. This table has 700,000 to 800,000 distinct CDR3 sequences, 30% appearing once. This specimen belongs to a study of post-analysis software for immune sequencing data. Germline trimming cut 2 bases from V and 8 bases from J; bases unmatched to any gene: 12. The CDR3 covers 16 residues. Germline CDR1 MNHEY, CDR2 SMNVEV (reference sequence). Points from the study as a whole: Several TRBV segments were more frequent in patients than controls; TRBV5-6, TRBV5-1 and TRBV20-1 belonged to this group. Normalized Chao1 diversity in multiple sclerosis patients fell significantly below that of controls. Samples prepared in the same batch strongly co-clustered by F measure.

This chain links TRBV27 with TRBJ2-1; the match to TRBD2 covers 7 bases. The sequenced material came from blood. The receptor's source is a girl aged 10 to 17 with multiple sclerosis. CDR3 amino acids: CASSLQRERDWDEQFF. The DNA for the CDR3 is TGTGCCAGCAGTTTACAGCGGGAAAGGGATTGGGATGAGCAGTTCTTC.